This T cell receptor (beta chain) was captured in a study of blood T cell repertoires in COVID-19 (dated by TCRdb to the early 2020s). As for the study more broadly: Samples covering the acute and convalescent phases of COVID-19 were provided by collaborators in the United States, Italy and Spain. Where available, HLA class I and class II types were taken from metadata supplied by the sample provider and were not determined by assay-based typing. A freely available public database, intended as a resource for researchers studying the immune response to SARS-CoV-2, is where the repertoires were released. Deeply sampled blood TCRbeta repertoires from subjects exposed to, actively infected with, or recovered from COVID-19 were included in the dataset. A de-identified subject ID, COVID-19 status, age in years and sex were almost always included in the sample metadata. The prospective study material was composed of cDNA or gDNA derived from T cells, B-cell-depleted T cells, or PBMCs. Samples came from the ongoing ImmuneRACE study (first 160 participants) plus 1,254 subjects from 6 global collaborators. Study-level results and caveats: How much clinical and demographic metadata was included differed by source and by participant, and the metadata was provided uncurated.

From the cysteine up to the phenylalanine, the CDR3 has a length of 12 residues. Left in the record is the CDR3 DNA by itself, 36 bases read in frame from the first base. V is shortened by 3 bases, J by 2 bases, and the region joining them spans 6 bases. The germline V gene sets CDR1 to SGHDT and CDR2 to YYEEEE. TCRbeta CDR3 regions were amplified from genomic DNA using the immunoSEQ Assay, a bias-controlled multiplex PCR. Concerning the study's data processing: Nucleated cell counts per sample were estimated from amplification of reference gene primers within the assay. To quantify the absolute abundance of each unique TCRbeta CDR3 rearrangement, sequence reads were collapsed and filtered. For each sample, productive Simpson clonality was calculated as the square root of Simpson's diversity index over productive rearrangements. The source is immuneACCESS, and TCRdb retained only in-frame sequences with V and J called. Part of the clones is not carried over; for the studies checked, unresolved V genes explain less than half of this, and the remainder is unexplained. The DNA gave D and trimming, while V, J and clone size come from that table. Here the sample has a few hundred thousand clones; over 65% occur a single time. The ten most abundant clones make up less than 6% of the sample.

A second Seattle source provided samples from volunteer blood donors who had recovered from COVID-19. Whole blood was collected in K2EDTA tubes by collaborating institutions according to the institutions' own protocols. For TCRbeta analysis, collaborators shipped samples in one of three forms: frozen whole blood, isolated PBMCs, or DNA extracted from either of those sample types. Note on this clone: What this receptor recognizes is not known. No clone much larger than this one lies a single base away; base qualities are absent.

The sample taken for sequencing was peripheral blood. The clonotype comes from a man aged 55 to 70 who had recovered from COVID-19. This sequence uses TRBV5-6 and TRBJ2-7, with the D gene uncertain. DNA sequence: TGTGCCAGCAGCTACTTCGCCTACGAGCAGTACTTC. Protein translation: CASSYFAYEQYF.